This entry lists 27 T cell receptor beta chains sequenced from one sample in a study of T cell responses to AZD1222 COVID-19 vaccine. Generated by immunoSEQ multiplex PCR, the TCRdb table keeps only in-frame clones and is missing some. The sample carries tens of thousands of clones, about 91% recorded once. Sequenced material: peripheral blood, taken on day 0 of AZD1222 vaccination. The receptors come from an adult in good health.

The chain employs TRBV6-5 and TRBJ2-1; 7 bases line up with TRBD1. V lost 5 bases, J lost 5 bases, and 6 bases stayed unmatched. CDR1 and CDR2 (germline): MNHEY, SVGAGI. CDR3 size: 14 residues. DNA of the CDR3: TGTGCCAGCAGTCCCTCGACAGGGAACAATGAGCAGTTCTTC. Its protein product is CASSPSTGNNEQFF.

This chain connects TRBV5-4 to TRBJ1-1, with 7 nucleotides matching TRBD1. Germline values: CDR1 SGHNT, CDR2 YYREEE (reference sequence). The CDR3 runs 14 residues. Germline trimming cut 0 bases from V and 7 bases from J; bases unmatched to any gene: 6. The CDR3 DNA reads TGTGCCAGCAGCTTGGACGACAGGGCAGGTGAAGCTTTCTTT. This codes for CASSLDDRAGEAFF.

This clone appeared once. J is TRBJ1-5 and V is TRBV5-1, with D unresolved. Trimming took 0 bases from V and 4 from J, leaving 8 bases between them. Germline CDR1 is SGHRS and CDR2 is YFSETQ. The length of the CDR3 is 14 residues. The CDR3 spells CASSLGEENQPQHF. The CDR3 bases are TGCGCCAGCAGCTTGGGTGAGGAAAATCAGCCCCAGCATTTT.

The chain employs TRBV9 and TRBJ2-5, with 8 bases fitting TRBD2. V lost 4 bases and J lost 3; bases outside the gene matches: 5. The length of the CDR3 is 14 residues. The germline gives CDR1 SGDLS, CDR2 YYNGEE. The CDR3 nucleotides are TGTGCCAGCAGCTTCGGGACTAGAGAAGAGACCCAGTACTTC. As protein: CASSFGTREETQYF.

This clone was detected only once. The V gene is TRBV11-1, the J gene TRBJ2-7, with TRBD2 matching over 10 bases. The V gene end was trimmed by 1 base and the J gene end by 2 bases; junction bases not matched to a gene: 5. Germline-derived CDR1 and CDR2 are SGHAT and FQDESV (reference sequence). This CDR3 has 16 residues. CDR3 in DNA: TGTGCCAGCAGCTTAGAGTACAGCGGGGGGGCCTACGAGCAGTACTTC. Its protein is CASSLEYSGGAYEQYF.

This chain uses TRBV9 with TRBJ2-2; possible D gene TRBD1, 6 bases. This CDR3 is 14 amino acids long. Germline loops: CDR1 SGDLS, CDR2 YYNGEE. V was clipped by 3 bases and J by 6 bases, with 12 bases between them. CDR3 DNA sequence: TGTGCCAGCAGCGCCTCACAGGGTCCCGGGGAGCTGTTTTTT. It yields the protein CASSASQGPGELFF.

The genes are TRBV9 and TRBJ2-1, with D perhaps assigned TRBD1 or TRBD2 (6 bases each). The CDR3 length is 15 residues. Germline loops: CDR1 SGDLS, CDR2 YYNGEE. Trimming pared 0 bases from V and 6 bases from J, leaving 13 bases between. The CDR3 DNA reads TGTGCCAGCAGCGTAGGGGGGGCACCTGGCAATGAGCAGTTCTTC. Its translation is CASSVGGAPGNEQFF.

The chain recombines TRBV6-6 with TRBJ1-4; no clear D gene. The length of the CDR3 is 13 residues. Trimming cost V 2 bases and J 8 bases, with 9 bases left between them. Germline loops: CDR1 MNHNY, CDR2 SVGAGI (reference sequence). CDR3 residues: CASSYRDREKLFF. The CDR3 bases are TGTGCCAGCAGTTACCGGGATCGGGAAAAACTGTTTTTT.

Only one count was recorded for this clone. The genes are TRBV30 and TRBJ1-3; D is ambiguous. The ends were cut back, 0 bases at V and 4 bases at J, with 13 bases in the middle. This CDR3 region has 15 residues. Per the germline V gene, CDR1 is GTSNPN and CDR2 is SVGIG (reference sequence). This CDR3 reads CAWSVMEFSGNTIYF. For the CDR3, the DNA is TGTGCCTGGAGTGTAATGGAGTTTTCGGGAAACACCATATATTTT.

V gene TRBV5-1 combines with J gene TRBJ2-3; possibly TRBD1 or TRBD2 for D (5 bases each). V lost 3 bases and J 0 bases, leaving 14 bases between the germline ends. Germline V gives CDR1 SGHRS, CDR2 YFSETQ. The CDR3 extends over 16 amino acids. The CDR3 spells CASSYSGTESTDTQYF. DNA for the CDR3: TGCGCCAGCAGCTACTCCGGGACCGAAAGCACAGATACGCAGTATTTT.

The rearrangement uses TRBV10-3 and TRBJ1-2; 10 bases match TRBD1. Germline loops: CDR1 ENHRY, CDR2 SYGVKD. The V segment lost 4 bases and the J segment 7 bases; nucleotides outside the gene matches: 3. CDR3 length: 13 residues. The CDR3, as DNA: TGTGCCATCAGTGGGACAGGGGGAGTTGGCTACACCTTC. Protein: CAISGTGGVGYTF.

The chain links TRBV11-3 to TRBJ1-1; D not resolved. Germline loops: CDR1 SGHNT, CDR2 YENEEA. Trimming left V 3 bases short and J 1 base short, with 6 bases between. The CDR3 covers 13 residues. In DNA, the CDR3 is TGTGCCAGCAGCTTGAACTCGAACACTGAAGCTTTCTTT. It translates to CASSLNSNTEAFF.

The V and J genes are TRBV27 and TRBJ1-1; D call uncertain. Germline V gene lookup returns CDR1 MNHEY and CDR2 SMNVEV (reference sequence). The CDR3 consists of 14 residues. Trimming shortened V by 4 bases and J by 0 bases, and 9 bases separated the two germline ends. CDR3 coding DNA: TGTGCCAGCAGTTCCCGGACGGTGAACACTGAAGCTTTCTTT. Protein: CASSSRTVNTEAFF.

The rearrangement uses TRBV7-9 and TRBJ1-3; no definite D call. The ends were cut back, 5 bases at V and 0 bases at J, with 8 bases in the middle. Germline CDR1 is SEHNR and CDR2 is FQNEAQ (reference sequence). This CDR3 is 14 amino acids long. The CDR3 DNA sequence: TGTGCCAGCAGCCCCCGGGCCTCTGGAAACACCATATATTTT. Its translation is CASSPRASGNTIYF.

V usage is TRBV19 and J usage is TRBJ2-5; TRBD2 agrees at 8 bases. V lost 3 bases to trimming and J lost 1 base; unmatched junction nucleotides: 7. CDR3 length: 16 amino acids. The germline V gene has CDR1 LNHDA and CDR2 SQIVND (reference sequence). CDR3 coding DNA: TGTGCCAGTAGTATTCTCGGACTAGCAGGCCAAGAGACCCAGTACTTC. Its translation: CASSILGLAGQETQYF.

This clone appeared once. The J gene is TRBJ1-5, the V gene TRBV5-1; D gene uncertain. V was trimmed by 0 bases and J by 7 bases, leaving 11 bases between them. The CDR3 extends over 14 amino acids. Germline V gene sequence: CDR1 SGHRS, CDR2 YFSETQ. CDR3 bases: TGCGCCAGCAGCTTGGGGGGAAAGGGCCAGCCCCAGCATTTT. Amino acids: CASSLGGKGQPQHF. The variable domain in full, completed from reference TRBV5-1 and TRBJ1-5, reads KAGVTQTPRYLIKTRGQQVTLSCSPISGHRSVSWYQQTPGQGLQFLFEYFSETQRNKGNFPGRFSGRQFSNSRSEMNVSTLELGDSALYLCASSLGGKGQPQHFGDGTRLSIL.

With respect to this clone: The sample holds other DNA sequences that translate to the same CDR3. This chain joins TRBV28 and TRBJ2-7, with D possibly TRBD1 on 6 matching bases. The CDR3 runs to 13 residues. The ends were cut back, 4 bases at V and 1 base at J, with 8 bases in the middle. The V gene's germline CDR1 is MDHEN and CDR2 SYDVKM. CDR3 in DNA: TGTGCCAGCAGTTGGACAGTGTCCTACGAGCAGTACTTC. It is translated as CASSWTVSYEQYF.

This sequence joins TRBV28 and TRBJ2-1; D gene ambiguous. V dropped 2 bases and J dropped 6 bases, with 14 bases sitting between them. CDR1 MDHEN and CDR2 SYDVKM come from the germline V gene. This CDR3 has 15 amino acids. The CDR3 sequence: CASSLIPGYRNEQFF. As DNA, the CDR3 is TGTGCCAGCAGTTTAATCCCAGGCTACCGCAATGAGCAGTTCTTC. Full variable domain (rest looked up from reference TRBV28 and TRBJ2-1): DVKVTQSSRYLVKRTGEKVFLECVQDMDHENMFWYRQDPGLGLRLIYFSYDVKMKEKGDIPEGYSVSREKKERFSLILESASTNQTSMYLCASSLIPGYRNEQFFGPGTRLTVL.

The chain joins TRBV3-1 (or the pseudogene TRBV3-2) to TRBJ2-5, with 14 bases identical to TRBD2. The CDR3 consists of 18 residues. Germline CDR1 LGHDT, CDR2 YNNKEL (reference sequence). Germline trimming cut 4 bases from V and 6 bases from J; bases unmatched to any gene: 13. The CDR3 region has the DNA TGTGCCAGCAGCCCCGGGACTAGCGGGAGTGTGAGCATGCAGACCCAGTACTTC. Translation gives CASSPGTSGSVSMQTQYF.

This sequence joins TRBV5-5 and TRBJ2-7, with 16 nucleotides matching TRBD2. The length of the CDR3 is 18 residues. The V and J ends lost 3 bases and 1 base, in that order; junction bases with no gene match: 7. Germline V lookup: CDR1 SGHKS, CDR2 YYEKEE (reference sequence). CDR3 bases: TGTGCCAGCAGCTCACCGGGACTAGCGGGAGGGTTGTCCTACGAGCAGTACTTC. It codes for CASSSPGLAGGLSYEQYF. The full variable domain, with the rest looked up from reference TRBV5-5 and TRBJ2-7, is DAGVTQSPTHLIKTRGQQVTLRCSPISGHKSVSWYQQVLGQGPQFIFQYYEKEERGRGNFPDRFSARQFPNYSSELNVNALLLGDSALYLCASSSPGLAGGLSYEQYFGPGTRLTVT.

V gene TRBV7-9 combines with J gene TRBJ1-1; D is possibly TRBD1 (5 bases). This CDR3 has 13 amino acids. Germline CDR1 reads SEHNR; CDR2 reads FQNEAQ (reference sequence). Trimming pared 5 bases from V and 3 bases from J, leaving 10 bases between. CDR3 coding DNA: TGTGCCAGCAGCCCAGGGCTGCACACTGAAGCTTTCTTT. Its translation is CASSPGLHTEAFF.

The table lists this clone with a count of one. The chain links TRBV6-4 to TRBJ1-1; weak D call: TRBD1 (5 bases). V lost 6 bases and J lost 3, with 11 bases in between. This CDR3 is 13 amino acids long. The V gene's germline CDR1 is MRHNA and CDR2 SNTAGT. The DNA of the CDR3 is TGTGCCAGCAGCCGGGACCGATACACTGAAGCTTTCTTT. Its translation is CASSRDRYTEAFF.

The V call is TRBV11-1, the J call TRBJ2-7; D is unresolved. CDR3 length equals 12 residues. Germline lookup yields CDR1 SGHAT and CDR2 FQDESV (reference sequence). V lost 5 bases, J lost 1 base, and 6 bases lay in between. The CDR3 sequence: CASSLTSYEQYF. The CDR3 DNA sequence: TGTGCCAGCAGCCTCACGTCCTACGAGCAGTACTTC.

This clone appeared a single time. This chain connects TRBV18 to TRBJ1-5, with 7 positions matching TRBD1. The CDR3 extends over 15 amino acids. Germline V lookup: CDR1 KGHSH, CDR2 LQKENI. Trimming removed 2 bases from V and 2 bases from J; junction bases left unmatched: 3. The CDR3 nucleotides are TGTGCCAGCTCACCATCCGGACAGGGCAATCAGCCCCAGCATTTT. Residues: CASSPSGQGNQPQHF.

The V gene is TRBV4-2, the J gene TRBJ2-1, with 9 bases matching TRBD2. The CDR3 extends over 18 amino acids. Germline CDR1 LGHNA, CDR2 YNFKEQ. Germline trimming cut 0 bases from V and 8 bases from J; bases unmatched to any gene: 14. This chain's CDR3 is CASSQDPNLAGELHEQFF. The CDR3 DNA reads as TGTGCCAGCAGCCAAGATCCCAATTTAGCGGGAGAGTTACATGAGCAGTTCTTC.

The V call is TRBV10-3, the J call TRBJ1-1; D unclear. With 6 bases removed from V and 0 bases from J, the gap between germline ends came to 11 bases. Germline values: CDR1 ENHRY, CDR2 SYGVKD. The CDR3 consists of 14 residues. The CDR3 loop is CAIRGSLMNTEAFF. The DNA for the CDR3 is TGTGCCATCAGGGGCAGTCTCATGAACACTGAAGCTTTCTTT.

This chain links TRBV6-5 with TRBJ1-1, with TRBD1 matching over 11 bases. Germline CDR1 MNHEY, CDR2 SVGAGI. The CDR3 sequence is 15 residues long. V shed 0 bases and J 7 bases; nucleotides not matched to a gene: 4. DNA for the CDR3: TGTGCCAGCAGTTACTCAGGACAGGGGGCTTTTGAAGCTTTCTTT. It yields the protein CASSYSGQGAFEAFF.